Described below is a single TCR beta chain sequence and its context. Its antigen is not identified. TCR beta CDR3 regions were amplified from RNA. HTBI primers were the set used in a first-round RT-PCR of the TCR CDR3. TCRdb used MiXCR to reprocess the multiplex PCR reads, holding one entry per CDR3 protein. The sample lists approximately 400,000 distinct CDR3 sequences, 15% to 18% seen once, with 7.5% to 9% in the top ten. Trimming shortened V by 0 bases and J by 8 bases, and 11 bases separated the two germline ends. Germline V CDR1 and CDR2: DFQATT, SNEGSKA (reference sequence). The CDR3 contains 13 residues. The data are from a study of T cells in Graves' hyperthyroidism and ophthalmopathy. Notes on the study in general: Most expanded thyroid clonotypes above 0.001 also appeared in blood.

In patients aged 18 to 65, hyperthyroidism was newly diagnosed, with duration under 2 months. The source of the PBMCs was over 8.5 ml of fresh peripheral blood. This TCR came from a woman between 18 and 29 years old with Graves' hyperthyroidism. The gene calls are TRBV20-1 and TRBJ2-1, with D unclear. Sequenced material: blood. As DNA, the CDR3 is TGCAGTGCTAGAGAGGTGAATCCCCATGAGCAGTTCTTC. It translates to CSAREVNPHEQFF.